A selection of T cell receptor beta chains follows, all from one sample in a study of T cells in Graves' hyperthyroidism and ophthalmopathy. TCRdb fed the multiplex PCR reads into MiXCR, producing one record per CDR3 protein. The sample contains 250,000 to 300,000 distinct CDR3 sequences, 13% to 15% of which appear only once. Sequencing was done on a sample of blood. The receptor source for this set is a middle-aged woman with Graves' hyperthyroidism that later progressed to Graves' ophthalmopathy. The CDR3 runs from the conserved cysteine through the conserved F or W. D genes are given only for firm matches. Rows give clone size only sometimes, using once, few, many, or a class for an expanded clone.

TRBV12-3/TRBV12-4	TRBJ2-3	NA	many	15	TGTGCCAGCATATCACCCTATGCTAGTGCAGATACGCAGTATTTT	CASISPYASADTQYF
TRBV11-2	TRBJ2-7	TRBD1	many	15	TGTGCCAGCAGCCGAGGAACAGGGGCCCACTACGAGCAGTACTTC	CASSRGTGAHYEQYF
TRBV20-1	TRBJ2-5	NA	many	10	TGCAGTGCCCGGAAAGAGACCCAGTACTTC	CSARKETQYF
TRBV10-3	TRBJ1-1	NA	many	13	TGTGCCATCAGAGAGGACCTCGAGATTGAAGCTTTCTTT	CAIREDLEIEAFF
TRBV28	TRBJ2-5	TRBD2	many	18	TGTGCCAGCAGTCATGGCGCCTCTCTAGCGGGAGGCGTAGAGACCCAGTACTTC	CASSHGASLAGGVETQYF
TRBV11-2	TRBJ1-1	NA	NA	14	TGTGCCAGCAGCTTCTTCGTCTTACACACTGAAGCTTGCTTT	CASSFFVLHTEACF
TRBV27	TRBJ1-5	NA	NA	15	TGTGCCAGCAGTTTAAACGCATTCCTTCGACAGCCCCAGCATTTT	CASSLNAFLRQPQHF
TRBV5-8	TRBJ1-2	NA	many	15	TGTGCCAGCAGCCTCATACGGAGGGGGATCTATGGCTACACCTTC	CASSLIRRGIYGYTF
TRBV2	TRBJ2-1	NA	many	12	TGTGCCAGCAGATTCTTCTCCGATGAGCAGTTCTTC	CASRFFSDEQFF
TRBV5-1	TRBJ2-2	TRBD2	few	16	TGCGCCAGCAGCTACGGGACTAGCGGACGGACCGGGGAGCTGTTTTTT	CASSYGTSGRTGELFF
TRBV7-2	TRBJ2-1	NA	many	14	TGTGCCAGCAGCGTTGGATGGGGGTACAATGAGCAGTTCTTC	CASSVGWGYNEQFF
TRBV30	TRBJ1-2	NA	many	14	TGTGCCTGGAGTGTACAGTTCAGCTCCTATGGCTACACCTTC	CAWSVQFSSYGYTF
TRBV12-3/TRBV12-4	TRBJ1-1	NA	many	16	TGTGCCAGCAGTTTTGACCCCTTCATAGGGGTCACTGAAGCTTTCTTT	CASSFDPFIGVTEAFF
TRBV7-2	TRBJ1-2	NA	NA	13	TGTGCCAGCAGCTTTTGGGACGGCTATGGCTACACCTTC	CASSFWDGYGYTF
TRBV27	TRBJ2-3	NA	NA	13	TGTGCCAGCAGTGAAGCGCTGCCAGATACGCAGTATTTT	CASSEALPDTQYF
TRBV28	TRBJ1-6	NA	NA	15	TGTGCCAGCAGTCAAAACGGACAGCGGAGTTCACCCCTCCACTTT	CASSQNGQRSSPLHF
TRBV28	TRBJ1-2	TRBD1	few	13	TGTGCCAGCAGTTTAAGACAGGGGTGGGGCTACACCTTC	CASSLRQGWGYTF
TRBV6-1	TRBJ2-7	TRBD1	many	14	TGTGCCAGCAGAGAAACAGGGGAGACCTACGAGCAGTACTTC	CASRETGETYEQYF
TRBV28	TRBJ2-7	NA	many	13	TGTGCCAGCAGTTATCCGGGAATTTACGAGCAGTACTTC	CASSYPGIYEQYF
TRBV28	TRBJ2-5	TRBD2	many	15	TGTGCCAGCAGTTTCTTGACTAGCGAGTTCAGGACCCAGTACTTC	CASSFLTSEFRTQYF
TRBV7-9	TRBJ2-2	NA	few	16	TGTGCCAGCAGCCATTATCGGGGAAAGAACACCGGGGAGCTGTTTTTT	CASSHYRGKNTGELFF
TRBV29-1	TRBJ2-5	TRBD2	many	14	TGCAGCGGGGGGACTAGCGTCTTTGGGGAGACCCAGTACTTC	CSGGTSVFGETQYF
TRBV20-1	TRBJ2-1	NA	many	13	TGCAGTGCTAAGAAGAGCTCCTACAATGAGCAGTTCTTC	CSAKKSSYNEQFF
TRBV11-2	TRBJ2-7	TRBD2	many	12	TGTGCCACCCAGGGACTATCCTACGAGCAGTACTTC	CATQGLSYEQYF
TRBV20-1	TRBJ2-1	TRBD2	many	16	TGCAGTGCTAGAGATGAGGGGGGACTAGACTACAATGAGCAGTTCTTC	CSARDEGGLDYNEQFF
TRBV6-1	TRBJ2-7	TRBD1	many	16	TGTGCCAGCAGTGAAGCCCAGCCCTGGACAGGCCACGAGCAGTACTTC	CASSEAQPWTGHEQYF
TRBV27	TRBJ1-1	NA	few	15	TGTGCCAGCAGTTTAACGGCCCCAGGGAGCACTGAAGCTTTCTTT	CASSLTAPGSTEAFF
TRBV9	TRBJ1-1	NA	many	16	TGTGCCAGCAGCGTGCTTCCTCTGTCAGGTGTCACTGAAGCTTTCTTT	CASSVLPLSGVTEAFF
TRBV7-2	TRBJ2-1	TRBD2	many	15	TGTGCCAGCAACCTCATGACTAGCGGTTACAATGAGCAGTTCTTC	CASNLMTSGYNEQFF
TRBV9	TRBJ2-5	NA	few	15	TGTGCCAGCAGCTCATTTTCGGGGGGCGGGGAGACCCAGTACTTC	CASSSFSGGGETQYF
TRBV14	TRBJ2-1	TRBD2	many	19	TGTGCCAGCAGCCAAAAGGGACTAGCGTACCTCAGCTCCTACAATGAGCAGTTCTTC	CASSQKGLAYLSSYNEQFF
TRBV28	TRBJ2-7	TRBD2	many	15	TGTGCAGTTGTCAACCGGCGGGAGGTTCCCTACGAGCAGTACTTC	CAVVNRREVPYEQYF
TRBV7-3	TRBJ1-1	NA	many	13	TGTGCCAGCAGCCTTCGACGGGAAACTGAAGCTTTCTTT	CASSLRRETEAFF
TRBV6-1	TRBJ2-5	NA	many	13	TGTGCCAGCAGTGTCCAACGCCGCGAGACCCAGTACTTC	CASSVQRRETQYF
TRBV12-3/TRBV12-4	TRBJ2-3	TRBD1	NA	14	TGTGCCAGCAGTCACGACAGGACAGGAGATACGCAGTATTTT	CASSHDRTGDTQYF
TRBV18	TRBJ2-3	NA	many	16	TGTGCCAGCTCCCCTAGCCGGGACACTAGCACAGATACGCAGTATTTT	CASSPSRDTSTDTQYF
TRBV11-1	TRBJ2-1	NA	NA	17	TGTGCCAGCAGCTTAAGCAGGGGCAGGACAACTAACAATGAGCAGTTCTTC	CASSLSRGRTTNNEQFF
TRBV24-1	TRBJ1-2	NA	many	14	TGTGCCACCAGTGCACCGGGACTCAGCTATGGCTACACCTTC	CATSAPGLSYGYTF
TRBV5-4	TRBJ2-3	NA	NA	14	TGTGCCAGCAGCCCTGATTGGGGCCCAGATACGCAGTATTTT	CASSPDWGPDTQYF
TRBV7-9	TRBJ2-1	TRBD2	NA	14	TGTGCCAGCAGCGGGACTAGCGGGAGTGGGGAGCAGTTCTTC	CASSGTSGSGEQFF
TRBV27	TRBJ1-3	TRBD1	NA	14	TGTGCCAGCAGTTTAAGGGGGCGCGGAAACACCGTATATTTT	CASSLRGRGNTVYF
TRBV7-9	TRBJ1-1	NA	many	13	TGTGCCAGCAGCTTGTACCCCCCACCTGAAGCTTTCTTT	CASSLYPPPEAFF
TRBV12-3/TRBV12-4	TRBJ1-2	NA	many	14	TGTGCCAGCAGTTTAGCGGGGACCAACTATGGCTACACCTTC	CASSLAGTNYGYTF
TRBV14	TRBJ2-5	NA	many	15	TGTGCCAGCAGCCAAGGACCCCTCTTCCAAGAGACCCAGTACTTC	CASSQGPLFQETQYF
TRBV19	TRBJ1-1	NA	many	14	TGTGCCAGTAGTATATCCTTCAGTAACACTGAAGCTTTCTTT	CASSISFSNTEAFF